This TCR beta chain was documented in a study of blood T cell repertoires in COVID-19. Whole-study context: COVID-19 samples collected from the United States, Italy and Spain covered acute and convalescent phases. The analysed material was cDNA or gDNA that came from T cells, B-cell-depleted T cells, or PBMCs.

V gave up 0 bases and J gave up 6 bases, with 5 bases separating them. CDR3 size: 13 residues. Germline V gives CDR1 SEHNR, CDR2 FQNEAQ (reference sequence). Comment on this clone: Other DNA sequences of this sample code for an identical CDR3.

Source study methods: Counts of nucleated cells, estimated from reference gene primer amplification, were obtained. The protocol was immunoSEQ multiplex PCR, while the TCRdb copy is restricted to in-frame clones and leaves out a portion. The V and J calls and clone size are taken from that table; D and trimming were inferred from the DNA. The sample consists of approximately 190,000 clones, around 86% of them appearing once. The genes are TRBV7-9 and TRBJ1-4; D is unclear. The TCR originated in a man older than 75 with acute or convalescent COVID-19. The sample comprised peripheral blood. CDR3 amino acids: CASSLAGDEKLFF. CDR3 DNA: TGTGCCAGCAGCTTAGCCGGGGATGAAAAACTGTTTTTT.